The source of this T cell receptor (beta chain) is a study of blood T cells in healthy people across ages. The use of a sample-barcoded 5' primer and a J-beta primer mix characterized a second PCR of about 7 to 12 cycles. MiXCR was run by TCRdb on the 5' RACE reads, yielding one entry per CDR3 protein. The table lists 1.5 million to 2 million distinct CDR3 sequences, about 39% of them singletons, with roughly 24% in the top ten. The clonotype comes from a human donor in good health. Specimen: blood.

The CDR3 region has the DNA TGTGCCAGCAGCCCAGGGGGTTTAGGCTACACCTTC. This codes for CASSPGGLGYTF. The V gene is TRBV7-2, the J gene TRBJ1-2, with 7 positions matching TRBD1. The V segment lost 5 bases and the J segment 8 bases; nucleotides outside the gene matches: 5. The CDR3 has 12 residues. Germline V gene sequence: CDR1 SGHTA, CDR2 FQGNSA.